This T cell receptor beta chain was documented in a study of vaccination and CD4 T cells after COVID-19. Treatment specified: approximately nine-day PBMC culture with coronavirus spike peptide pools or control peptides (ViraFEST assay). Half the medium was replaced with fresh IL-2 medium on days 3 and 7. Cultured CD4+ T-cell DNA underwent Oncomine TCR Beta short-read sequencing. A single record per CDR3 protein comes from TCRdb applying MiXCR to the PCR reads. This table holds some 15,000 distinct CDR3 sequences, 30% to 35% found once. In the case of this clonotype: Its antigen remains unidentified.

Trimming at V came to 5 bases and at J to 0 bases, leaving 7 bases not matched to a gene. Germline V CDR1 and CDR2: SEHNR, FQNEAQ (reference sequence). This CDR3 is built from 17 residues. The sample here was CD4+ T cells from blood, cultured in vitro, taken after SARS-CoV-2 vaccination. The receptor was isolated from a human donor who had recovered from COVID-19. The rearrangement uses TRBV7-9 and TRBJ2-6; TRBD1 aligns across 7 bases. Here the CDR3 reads CASSEQGPVSGANVLTF. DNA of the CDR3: TGTGCCAGCAGCGAACAGGGGCCCGTCTCTGGGGCCAACGTCCTGACTTTC.